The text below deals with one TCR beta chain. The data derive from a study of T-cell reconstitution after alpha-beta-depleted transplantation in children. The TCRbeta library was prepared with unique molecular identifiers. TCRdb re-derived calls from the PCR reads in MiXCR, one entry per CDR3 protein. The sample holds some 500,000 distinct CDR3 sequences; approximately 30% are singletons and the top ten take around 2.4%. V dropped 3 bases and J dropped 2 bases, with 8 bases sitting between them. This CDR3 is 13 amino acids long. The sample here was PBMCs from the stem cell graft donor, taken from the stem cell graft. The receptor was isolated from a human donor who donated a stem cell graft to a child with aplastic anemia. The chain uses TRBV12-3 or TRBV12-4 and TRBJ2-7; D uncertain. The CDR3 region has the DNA TGTGCCAGCAGTTTGACGGCCACCTACGAGCAGTACTTC. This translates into CASSLTATYEQYF.